The following is a T cell receptor beta chain sequence with its context. Its target is unknown. The data stem from a study of blood T cells in healthy people across ages. Study-level findings and limits: The donors' CMV status was not determined, possibly confounding changes in expanded clonotypes.

Next came a second PCR, run for about 7 to 12 cycles, which used a sample-barcoded 5' primer along with a J-beta primer mix. TCRdb re-called the 5' RACE reads with MiXCR, one entry per CDR3 protein. The repertoire consists of 800,000 or so distinct CDR3 sequences, with about 45% occurring once and the leading ten covering approximately 18%. This clonotype was obtained from a man older than 75 in good health. The material sequenced was blood.

The CDR3 loop is CATSRDGMGTHETQYF. The CDR3 coding sequence is TGTGCCACCAGCAGAGATGGGATGGGCACTCACGAGACCCAGTACTTC. The V gene is TRBV15, the J gene TRBJ2-5; D ambiguous. Germline V CDR1 and CDR2: LNHNV, YYDKDF (reference sequence). CDR3 length: 16 amino acids. The V end lost 0 bases, the J end lost 5 bases, and 16 bases lay between the germline ends.